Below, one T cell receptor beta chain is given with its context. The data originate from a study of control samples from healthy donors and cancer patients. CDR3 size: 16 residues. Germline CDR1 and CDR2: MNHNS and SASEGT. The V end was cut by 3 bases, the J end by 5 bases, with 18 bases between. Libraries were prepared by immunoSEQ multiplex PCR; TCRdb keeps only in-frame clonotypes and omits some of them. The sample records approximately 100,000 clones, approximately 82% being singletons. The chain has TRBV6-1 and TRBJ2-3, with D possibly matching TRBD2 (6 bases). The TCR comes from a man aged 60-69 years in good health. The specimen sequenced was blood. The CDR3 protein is CASSEGLAFDVDTQYF. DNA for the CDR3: TGTGCCAGCAGTGAGGGGCTAGCGTTCGATGTAGATACGCAGTATTTT.